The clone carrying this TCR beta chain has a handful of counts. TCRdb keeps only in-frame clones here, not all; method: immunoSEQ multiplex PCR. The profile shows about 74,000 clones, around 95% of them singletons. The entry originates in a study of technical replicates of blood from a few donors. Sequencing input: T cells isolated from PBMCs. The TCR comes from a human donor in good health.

CDR3 loop: CASSQSEDFNTEAFF. CDR3 DNA: TGCGCCAGCAGCCAGAGCGAGGATTTTAACACTGAAGCTTTCTTT. V is TRBV4-1 and J is TRBJ1-1; no reliable D call. Germline CDR1 and CDR2: MGHRA and YSYEKL. The CDR3 is 15 amino acids. Trimming cost V 3 bases and J 2 bases, with 13 bases left between them.